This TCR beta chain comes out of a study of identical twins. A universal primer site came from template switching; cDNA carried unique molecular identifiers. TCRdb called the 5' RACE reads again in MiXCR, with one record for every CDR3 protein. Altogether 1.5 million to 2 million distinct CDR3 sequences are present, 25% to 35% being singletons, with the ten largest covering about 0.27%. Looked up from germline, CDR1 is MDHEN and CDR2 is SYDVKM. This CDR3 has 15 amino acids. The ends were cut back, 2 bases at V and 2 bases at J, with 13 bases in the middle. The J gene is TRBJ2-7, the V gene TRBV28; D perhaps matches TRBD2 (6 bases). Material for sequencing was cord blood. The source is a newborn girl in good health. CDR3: CASSLGEEGPYEQYF. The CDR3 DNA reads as TGTGCCAGCAGTTTAGGGGAGGAAGGGCCCTACGAGCAGTACTTC.